This T cell receptor beta chain was sequenced in a study of sequential checkpoint blockade in melanoma. On the study more broadly: Arm A got nivolumab then ipilimumab; arm B the reverse, 1:1. Each arm's sequence ended with maintenance nivolumab.

This clone occurred a few times. The V gene's germline CDR1 is SGHNT and CDR2 YYREEE (reference sequence). V trimming: 2 bases; J trimming: 4 bases; junction bases outside the gene matches: 9. There are 17 residues in the CDR3. Treatment reported: randomized to nivolumab then ipilimumab (arm A) or the reverse (arm B). Patients had received no earlier DNA-damaging chemotherapy. Sequenced by immunoSEQ multiplex PCR; TCRdb stores in-frame clones only, minus some. The sample contains some 20,000 clones, around three fifths of which appear only once. Sequencing used CD8+ T cells sorted from blood (inferred from file names), obtained from a patient given nivolumab and ipilimumab in sequence. This chain joins TRBV5-4 and TRBJ1-2; 12 nucleotides agree with TRBD1. The receptor was derived from a human donor with melanoma. The CDR3 region has the DNA TGTGCCAGCAGCTTAGGTGGGACAGGGGGCGCCGGCTATGGCTACACCTTC. As protein: CASSLGGTGGAGYGYTF.